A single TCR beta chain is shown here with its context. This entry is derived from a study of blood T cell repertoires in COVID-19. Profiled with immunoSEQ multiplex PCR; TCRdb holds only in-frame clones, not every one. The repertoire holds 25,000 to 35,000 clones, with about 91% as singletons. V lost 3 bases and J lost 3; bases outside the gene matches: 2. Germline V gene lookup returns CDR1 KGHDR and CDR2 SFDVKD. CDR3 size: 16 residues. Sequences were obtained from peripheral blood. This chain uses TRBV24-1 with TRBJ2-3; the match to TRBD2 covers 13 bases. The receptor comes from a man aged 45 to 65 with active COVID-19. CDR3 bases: TGTGCCACCAGTGATGGACTAGCGGGGGATACAGATACGCAGTATTTT. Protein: CATSDGLAGDTDTQYF.